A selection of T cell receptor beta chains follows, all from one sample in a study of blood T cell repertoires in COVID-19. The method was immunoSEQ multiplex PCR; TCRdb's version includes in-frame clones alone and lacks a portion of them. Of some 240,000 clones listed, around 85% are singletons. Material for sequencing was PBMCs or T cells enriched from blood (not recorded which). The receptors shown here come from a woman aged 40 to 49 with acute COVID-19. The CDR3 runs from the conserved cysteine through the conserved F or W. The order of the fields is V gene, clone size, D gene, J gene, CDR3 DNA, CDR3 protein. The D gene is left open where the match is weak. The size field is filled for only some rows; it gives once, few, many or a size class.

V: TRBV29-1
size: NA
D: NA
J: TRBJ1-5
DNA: TGCAGCGTACGCGGGGGATTTGATCAGCCCCAGCATTTT
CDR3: CSVRGGFDQPQHF

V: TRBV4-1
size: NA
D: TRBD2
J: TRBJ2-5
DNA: TGCGCCAGCAGCCGATCCATAATTTGGACTAGCGGGAGTTTTCCTGAGACCCAGTACTTC
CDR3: CASSRSIIWTSGSFPETQYF

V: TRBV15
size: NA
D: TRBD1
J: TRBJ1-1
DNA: TGTGCCACCAGCATACAGGGGTATCCCACTGAAGCTTTCTTT
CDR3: CATSIQGYPTEAFF

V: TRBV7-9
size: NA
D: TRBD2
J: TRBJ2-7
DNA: TGTGCCAGCAGCTCCCGAAAGGTAGCGGGAACGGACTCCTACGAGCAGTACTTC
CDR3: CASSSRKVAGTDSYEQYF

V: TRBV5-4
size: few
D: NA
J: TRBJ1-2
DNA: TGTGCCAGCAGCTTAGGACAACTCTATGGCTACACCTTC
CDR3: CASSLGQLYGYTF

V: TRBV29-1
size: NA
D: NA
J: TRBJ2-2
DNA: TGCAGCGTTGCCGTCAGGGGCGACACCGGGGAGCTGTTTTTT
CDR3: CSVAVRGDTGELFF

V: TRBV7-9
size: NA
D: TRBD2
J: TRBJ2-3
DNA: TGTGCCAGCAGCTTTCCTGGACTAGCGGGAGCAGATACGCAGTATTTT
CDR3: CASSFPGLAGADTQYF

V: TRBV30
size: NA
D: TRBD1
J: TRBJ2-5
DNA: TGTGCCTGGAGTCCCCGCCCAACAGGGGTGAAAGAGACCCAGTACTTC
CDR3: CAWSPRPTGVKETQYF

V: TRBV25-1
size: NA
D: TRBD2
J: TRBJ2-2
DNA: TGTGCCAGCAGTGCAATCGGACTAGCGGGAGCGAACACCGGGGAGCTGTTTTTT
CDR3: CASSAIGLAGANTGELFF

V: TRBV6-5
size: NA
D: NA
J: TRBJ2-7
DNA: TGTGCCAGCAGATTGGAGGCGGAGCAGTACTTC
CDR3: CASRLEAEQYF

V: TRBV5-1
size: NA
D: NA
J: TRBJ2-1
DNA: TGCGCCAGCAGGAGTCAGGGGCCTTACAATGAGCAGTTCTTC
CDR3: CASRSQGPYNEQFF

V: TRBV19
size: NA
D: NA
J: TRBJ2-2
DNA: TGTGCCAGTAGTAGCAGGCTTAACACCGGGGAGCTGTTTTTT
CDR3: CASSSRLNTGELFF

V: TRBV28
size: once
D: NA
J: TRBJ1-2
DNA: TGTGCCAGCAGTCTATCCAGTTATGGCTACACCTTC
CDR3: CASSLSSYGYTF

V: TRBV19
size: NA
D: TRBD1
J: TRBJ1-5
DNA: TGTGCCAGTAGAAAATTCACAGGGGCCGCTCAGCCCCAGCATTTT
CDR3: CASRKFTGAAQPQHF

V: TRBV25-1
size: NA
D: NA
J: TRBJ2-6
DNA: TGTGCCAGCAGTGGGGAGCAGGGGATCGCGGGGGCCAACGTCCTGACTTTC
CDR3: CASSGEQGIAGANVLTF

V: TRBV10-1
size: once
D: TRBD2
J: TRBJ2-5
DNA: TGCGCCAGCAGACCTCCTGAGGGTAGCGGGAGATTGGGGCAAGAGACCCAGTACTTC
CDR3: CASRPPEGSGRLGQETQYF

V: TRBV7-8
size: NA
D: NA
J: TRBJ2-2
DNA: TGTGCCAGCAGTGTTAACGGGGGGAACACCGGGGAGCTGTTTTTT
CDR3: CASSVNGGNTGELFF

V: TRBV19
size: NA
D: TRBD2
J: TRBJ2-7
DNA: TGTGCCAGTAGTGGCCGTTTAGCGGGAGAGAGGTACGAGCAGTACTTC
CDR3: CASSGRLAGERYEQYF

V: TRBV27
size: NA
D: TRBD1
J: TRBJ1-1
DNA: TGTGCCAGCAGTCAGACAGGGTCGGACACTGAAGCTTTCTTT
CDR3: CASSQTGSDTEAFF

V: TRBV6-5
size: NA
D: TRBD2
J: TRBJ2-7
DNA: TGTGCCAGCATTTCGCGGGGGGCGGGCGACGAGCAGTACTTC
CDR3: CASISRGAGDEQYF

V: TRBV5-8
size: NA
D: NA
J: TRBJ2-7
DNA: TGTGCCAGCAGCTTGGAGCTCCGGGACGAGCAGTACTTC
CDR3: CASSLELRDEQYF

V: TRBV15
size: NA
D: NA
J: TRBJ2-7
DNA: TGTGCCACCAGCAGAGGGCGGGACGAGCAGTACTTC
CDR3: CATSRGRDEQYF

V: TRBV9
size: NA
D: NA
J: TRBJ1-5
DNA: TGTGCCAGCAGCCCCTCCGGGGGGGGCAATCAGCCCCAGCATTTT
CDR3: CASSPSGGGNQPQHF

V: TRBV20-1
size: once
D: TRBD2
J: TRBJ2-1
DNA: TGCAGTGCTAGTTATTACCTAGCGGGAGGGCCTCGTGAGCAGTTCTTC
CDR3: CSASYYLAGGPREQFF

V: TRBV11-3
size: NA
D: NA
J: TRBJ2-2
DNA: TGTGCCAGCAGCCACGTGGTCCTAGGCCCGTACACCGGGGAGCTGTTTTTT
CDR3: CASSHVVLGPYTGELFF

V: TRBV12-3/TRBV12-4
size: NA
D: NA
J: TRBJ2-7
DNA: TGTGCCAGCAGTTTGGGCAAAACCTACGAGCAGTACTTC
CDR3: CASSLGKTYEQYF

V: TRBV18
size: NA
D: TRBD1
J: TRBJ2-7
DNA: TGTGCCAGCTCACCAGTCGGGACAGGGTCCGAGCAGTACTTC
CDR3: CASSPVGTGSEQYF

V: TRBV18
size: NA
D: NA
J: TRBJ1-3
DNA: TGTGCCAGCTCACCAACCCCGGACTACTCTGGAAACACCATATATTTT
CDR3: CASSPTPDYSGNTIYF

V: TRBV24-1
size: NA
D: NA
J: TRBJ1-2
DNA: TGTGCCACCAGTGACGATCAGAAGAACTATGGCTACACCTTC
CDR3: CATSDDQKNYGYTF

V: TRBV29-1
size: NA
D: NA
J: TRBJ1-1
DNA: TGCAGCGTTGGCGTAAGGGGTTTGGACACTGAAGCTTTCTTT
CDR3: CSVGVRGLDTEAFF

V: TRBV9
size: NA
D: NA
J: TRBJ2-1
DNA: TGTGCCAGCAGCGTAGATCTCTGGGGGGGCGACGATGAGCAGTTCTTC
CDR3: CASSVDLWGGDDEQFF

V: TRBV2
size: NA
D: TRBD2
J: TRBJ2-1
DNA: TGTGCCAGTCCCTCAGCGGGAGGTGGTGAGCAGTTCTTC
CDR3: CASPSAGGGEQFF

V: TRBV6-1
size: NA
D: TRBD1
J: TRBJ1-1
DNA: TGTGCCAGCAGTGACACAGGGGGCAACCTGAACACTGAAGCTTTCTTT
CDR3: CASSDTGGNLNTEAFF

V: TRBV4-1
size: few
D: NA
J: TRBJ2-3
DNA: TGCGCCAGCAGCCAAATGGACTGGTACACAGATACGCAGTATTTT
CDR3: CASSQMDWYTDTQYF

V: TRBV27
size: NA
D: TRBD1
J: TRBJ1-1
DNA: TGTGCCAGCAGTTTATCCGACAGGGGAGGGACTGAAGCTTTCTTT
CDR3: CASSLSDRGGTEAFF

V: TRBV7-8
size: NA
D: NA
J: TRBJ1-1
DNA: TGTGCCAGCAGCTTAGTTACGGCAGGGTTGAACACTGAAGCTTTCTTT
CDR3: CASSLVTAGLNTEAFF

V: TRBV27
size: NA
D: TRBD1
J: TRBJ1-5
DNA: TGTGCCAGCAGGAGAACAGGGGGCGCCGGTGGAGAGCCCCAGCATTTT
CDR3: CASRRTGGAGGEPQHF

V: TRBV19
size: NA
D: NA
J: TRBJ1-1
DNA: TGTGCCAGTAGCCCCAACAGGGAAGCGACTGAAGCTTTCTTT
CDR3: CASSPNREATEAFF

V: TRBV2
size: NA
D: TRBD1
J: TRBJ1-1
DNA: TGTGCCGGGCATCCGGACAGGTTGGTGACTGAAGCTTTCTTT
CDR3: CAGHPDRLVTEAFF

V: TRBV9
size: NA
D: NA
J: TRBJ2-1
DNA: TGTGCCAGCAGCGTAGGGGTCGGGAGTACAACCTACAATGAGCAGTTCTTC
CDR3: CASSVGVGSTTYNEQFF

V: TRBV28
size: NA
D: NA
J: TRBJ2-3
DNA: TGTGCCAGCAGTTTCGGACAGCTCACAGATACGCAGTATTTT
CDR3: CASSFGQLTDTQYF